Given below is one T cell receptor beta chain in context. This clonotype was seen once. Its antigen is currently not known. Per-nucleotide qualities are absent, and no much larger clonotype sits a single base away. One read gives only weak evidence. The library was obtained by PCR. This sample was sequenced with an Illumina HiSeq 2500. TCR libraries were prepared with molecular barcoding, using unique molecular identifiers to normalize TCRbeta repertoire quantification. The public reads were reprocessed in TCRdb via fastp at Q25 and MiXCR, keeping in-frame beta chains. Each entry is one CDR3 protein sequence, shown with its most common DNA and genes. This sample holds 450,000 to 550,000 distinct CDR3 sequences; roughly 10% were observed only once. The ten largest clonotypes hold 14% of the sample. The sample comes from a study of T-cell reconstitution after alpha-beta-depleted transplantation in children (dated by TCRdb to between 2015 and 2016). Study-level background: Using TCR repertoire profiling, the study followed T-cell immune reconstitution in a quantitative way in children after TCRalphabeta/CD19-depleted allogeneic hematopoietic cell transplantation.

The CDR3, from cysteine to phenylalanine, totals 15 residues. Only the CDR3 region is kept as DNA, spanning 45 bases read in frame from base 1. V is cut by 4 bases and J by 6 bases, and the space between the germline ends is 17 bases. Taken from the germline V gene, the CDR1 and CDR2 loops are SGHRS and YFSETQ. The intended sense of this specimen's treatment or condition label: allogeneic hematopoietic cell transplantation with graft depleted of TCRalphabeta T cells and CD19 B cells. TCRalphabeta/CD19-depleted allogeneic hematopoietic cell grafts were given to the transplant recipients, all of whom were children. Summary of the overall study and its limitations: In some patients, high TCRbeta diversity at day 60 was attributed to recipient T cells and intrathymic progenitors that had survived conditioning. The apparently early alphabetaT-cell count recovery about two months after transplant was reportedly dependent on only several hundred rapidly expanded clones derived from non-depleted graft cells. Hyperexpanded clone frequencies declined over subsequent months; after one year, T-cell counts and TCRbeta diversity were mostly attributed to newly produced T cells.

The V and J segments used are TRBV5-1 and TRBJ2-1; matching of 6 bases hints at TRBD2 as the D gene. This TCR derives from a female patient between 2 and 15 years old who had a stem cell transplant for aplastic anemia, so the T cells may come from the graft donor. The sample was PBMCs, mostly from graft donor cells, taken 180 days after TCRalphabeta/CD19-depleted stem cell transplant. The CDR3 protein: CASSLVVVGGNEQFF. The nucleotide sequence reads as follows: TGCGCCAGCAGCCTGGTGGTTGTGGGAGGCAATGAGCAGTTCTTC.